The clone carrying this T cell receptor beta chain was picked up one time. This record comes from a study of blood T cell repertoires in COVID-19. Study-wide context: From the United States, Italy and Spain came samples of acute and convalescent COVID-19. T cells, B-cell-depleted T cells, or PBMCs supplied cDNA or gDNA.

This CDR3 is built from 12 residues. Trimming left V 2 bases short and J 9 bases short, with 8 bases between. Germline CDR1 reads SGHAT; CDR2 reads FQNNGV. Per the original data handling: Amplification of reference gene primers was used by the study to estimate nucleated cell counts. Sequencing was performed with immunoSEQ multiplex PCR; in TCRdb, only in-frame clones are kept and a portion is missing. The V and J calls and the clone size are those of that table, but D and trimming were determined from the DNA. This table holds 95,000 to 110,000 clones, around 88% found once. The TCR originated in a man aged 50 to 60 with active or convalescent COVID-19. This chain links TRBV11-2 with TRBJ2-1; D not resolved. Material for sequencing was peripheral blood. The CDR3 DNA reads TGTGCCAGCAGCTTAAGCGTCGGTGAGCAGTTCTTC. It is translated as CASSLSVGEQFF.